In its sample, the clone carrying this T cell receptor (beta chain) was seen a few times. Antigen specificity is unknown. Pregnant or lactating patients were excluded, as were those with uncontrolled infection or other autoimmune disease. This record belongs to a study of T cells in Graves' hyperthyroidism and ophthalmopathy. Study findings and constraints: Stable hyperthyroidism was separated from ophthalmopathy by a model based on 13 V-J features.

Template material for amplifying TCR beta CDR3 regions consisted of RNA transcripts. A set of HTBI primers served as the primers for a first-round RT-PCR of the TCR CDR3. TCRdb used MiXCR to reprocess the multiplex PCR reads, holding one entry per CDR3 protein. This repertoire shows 300,000 to 350,000 distinct CDR3 sequences, 18% found once; its top ten account for about 53%. CDR1 LGHDT and CDR2 YNNKEL come from the germline V gene (reference sequence). Trimming removed 4 bases at V and 1 base at J, with 12 bases between. The CDR3 is 15 amino acids. The V and J genes are TRBV3-1 and TRBJ2-3, with D tentatively TRBD1 or TRBD2 (5 bases each). What was sequenced was blood. The sequence derives from a woman between 45 and 65 years old with Graves' hyperthyroidism. In DNA form, the CDR3 reads TGTGCCAGCAGCCGGGGGATAAGCGGCACAGATACGCAGTATTTT. It translates to CASSRGISGTDTQYF.